This TCR beta chain is from a study of primary melanoma T cells and metastatic recurrence. Study-wide results and limits: Suggested, not shown: primary melanomas can contain effective antitumor T cells.

Sequencing used immunoSEQ multiplex PCR; TCRdb keeps in-frame clones, though not all of them. The sample yields about 670 clones, around four fifths seen once. The CDR3 has 15 amino acids. With V trimmed by 6 bases and J by 7 bases, 9 bases remained unmatched. CDR1 and CDR2 from the germline V gene are SGHNT and YENEEA. This clone occurred once. Its antigen is unidentified. The TCR sequence derives from a human donor with melanoma. V is TRBV11-3 and J is TRBJ1-4, with 9 bases that match TRBD1. The specimen was melanoma tumor tissue. CDR3 DNA sequence: TGTGCCAGCAGGAAAACAGGGGGCGGGAGTGAAAAACTGTTTTTT. Translated, it gives CASRKTGGGSEKLFF. Using reference TRBV11-3 and TRBJ1-4 for the parts outside the CDR3, the full variable domain is EAGVVQSPRYKIIEKKQPVAFWCNPISGHNTLYWYLQNLGQGPELLIRYENEEAVDDSQLPKDRFSAERLKGVDSTLKIQPAELGDSAVYLCASRKTGGGSEKLFFGSGTQLSVL.